Below, 18 T cell receptor beta chains from the same sample are listed, as sequenced in a study of blood T cell repertoires in COVID-19. Assay used: immunoSEQ multiplex PCR; TCRdb lists only in-frame clones, some missing. The table records 95,000 to 110,000 clones, 84% of them present only once. The sequenced material came from peripheral blood. Receptors were obtained from a human donor in a cohort sampled during active or convalescent COVID-19.

This chain connects TRBV6-1 to TRBJ2-1; D ambiguous. Trimming shortened V by 2 bases and J by 0 bases, and 8 bases separated the two germline ends. The CDR3 consists of 15 residues. The germline V gene encodes CDR1 MNHNS and CDR2 SASEGT. Here the CDR3 DNA reads TGTGCCAGCAGTGAAAGTCAGGCCTCCTACAATGAGCAGTTCTTC. Amino acids: CASSESQASYNEQFF.

The chain links TRBV11-3 to TRBJ1-6; TRBD1 matches 9 bases. V dropped 5 bases and J dropped 7; count of bases not matched to a gene: 6. The CDR3 runs 15 residues. The germline V gene has CDR1 SGHNT and CDR2 YENEEA. CDR3 protein: CASSTNRGRNSPLHF. As DNA, the CDR3 is TGTGCCAGCAGCACAAACAGGGGGCGGAATTCACCCCTCCACTTT.

This clone was seen a few times. The DNA of the CDR3 is TGTGCCAGCAAATATTCTGACAGCTATGGCTACACCTTC. It translates to CASKYSDSYGYTF. This rearrangement joins TRBV27 to TRBJ1-2; perhaps TRBD1 as D (5 bases). The V end was cut by 7 bases, the J end by 4 bases, with 13 bases between. Germline lookup yields CDR1 MNHEY and CDR2 SMNVEV (reference sequence). The CDR3 contains 13 residues.

Only one count was recorded for this clone. The chain uses TRBV9 and TRBJ2-7, with TRBD2 as a possible D gene (5 bases). Trimming took off 4 bases at V and 6 bases at J, with 14 bases between the two ends. The CDR3 sequence is 13 residues long. The germline gives CDR1 SGDLS, CDR2 YYNGEE. The CDR3: CASSSGGKGEQYF. In DNA form, the CDR3 reads TGTGCCAGCAGCTCAGGAGGTAAAGGCGAGCAGTACTTC.

V gene TRBV7-9 combines with J gene TRBJ2-3, with 12 positions matching TRBD2. This CDR3 is 16 amino acids long. Germline values: CDR1 SEHNR, CDR2 FQNEAQ (reference sequence). J was trimmed by 2 bases and V by 5 bases; bases with no gene match: 5. This chain's CDR3 is CASSLGLAGTTDTQYF. The CDR3 DNA reads TGTGCCAGCAGCCTAGGACTAGCGGGGACCACAGATACGCAGTATTTT.

The rearrangement uses TRBV3-1 (or the pseudogene TRBV3-2) and TRBJ1-1, with 10 bases matching TRBD1. The CDR3 has 14 amino acids. V was pared by 5 bases and J by 5 bases, with 5 bases of the junction left unmatched. Germline lookup yields CDR1 LGHDT and CDR2 YNNKEL (reference sequence). The CDR3 spells CASSYGTGETEAFF. For the CDR3, the DNA is TGTGCCAGCAGCTATGGGACAGGGGAGACTGAAGCTTTCTTT.

This rearrangement joins TRBV19 to TRBJ1-2; D might be TRBD1 (5 bases). Trimming took 7 bases from V and 6 from J, leaving 21 bases between them. The germline V gene encodes CDR1 LNHDA and CDR2 SQIVND (reference sequence). The CDR3 has 15 amino acids. CDR3 in amino acids: CASTTPRGGDHGYTF. CDR3 DNA sequence: TGTGCCAGTACCACCCCTCGGGGGGGGGACCATGGCTACACCTTC.

This chain joins TRBV7-9 and TRBJ1-1; 8 bases map to TRBD1. J lost 5 bases, V lost 4 bases, and 6 bases had no gene match. The CDR3 runs to 14 residues. Germline V lookup: CDR1 SEHNR, CDR2 FQNEAQ (reference sequence). CDR3 in amino acids: CASSSTGGRTEAFF. Written as DNA, the CDR3 is TGTGCCAGCAGCTCAACAGGGGGGAGGACTGAAGCTTTCTTT.

This clone was counted only a few times. The chain combines TRBV7-9 with TRBJ2-5, with a possible D match to TRBD2 (5 bases). The CDR3 has 14 residues. Trimming removed 0 bases at V and 5 bases at J, with 10 bases between. The germline CDR1 and CDR2 sequences are SEHNR and FQNEAQ (reference sequence). For the CDR3, the DNA is TGTGCCAGCAGCTTAGCTTCGCGGAGGGAGACCCAGTACTTC. Translated, it gives CASSLASRRETQYF.

The J gene is TRBJ2-1, the V gene TRBV5-6, with a weak D call TRBD1 (5 bases). The germline V and J ends were trimmed by 6 bases and 7 bases, with 17 bases remaining between them. CDR1 is SGHDT, CDR2 YYEEEE, per germline. This CDR3 contains 14 residues. CDR3 in DNA: TGTGCCAGCACCCTAGGGGCTAGACGAAATGAGCAGTTCTTC. Translating gives CASTLGARRNEQFF. Filled out from reference TRBV5-6 and TRBJ2-1, the complete variable domain reads DAGVTQSPTHLIKTRGQQVTLRCSPKSGHDTVSWYQQALGQGPQFIFQYYEEEERQRGNFPDRFSGHQFPNYSSELNVNALLLGDSALYLCASTLGARRNEQFFGPGTRLTVL.

The V gene is TRBV25-1, the J gene TRBJ2-1; 11 positions match TRBD2. Trimming removed 4 bases from V and 9 bases from J; junction bases left unmatched: 8. Germline-derived CDR1 and CDR2 are MGHDK and SYGVNS. This CDR3 has 15 residues. The CDR3 coding sequence is TGTGCCAGCAGTGTGGTAGCGGGGGGGCCAGGTGAGCAGTTCTTC. The encoded protein is CASSVVAGGPGEQFF.

V is TRBV9 and J is TRBJ1-4; 7 bases align to TRBD1. The J segment lost 6 bases and the V segment lost 4 bases, leaving 9 bases of the junction unmatched. The CDR3 has 15 residues. CDR1 is SGDLS and CDR2 is YYNGEE in the germline V gene. The chain's CDR3 is CASSQRTGGDEKLFF. CDR3 sequence (DNA): TGTGCCAGCAGCCAAAGGACAGGAGGGGATGAAAAACTGTTTTTT.

The V and J genes are TRBV11-3 and TRBJ1-4; D is perhaps TRBD1 (5 bases). Germline V gene lookup returns CDR1 SGHNT and CDR2 YENEEA. The CDR3 is made up of 15 amino acids. V lost 5 bases and J lost 2, with 12 bases in between. The CDR3 here is CASSKGAVTNEKLFF. CDR3 DNA: TGTGCCAGCAGCAAAGGGGCGGTTACTAATGAAAAACTGTTTTTT.

The chain links TRBV19 to TRBJ1-5; D possibly corresponds to TRBD1 (6 bases). Germline loops: CDR1 LNHDA, CDR2 SQIVND (reference sequence). Trimming cost V 4 bases and J 3 bases, with 7 bases left between them. The CDR3 consists of 13 residues. DNA for the CDR3: TGTGCCAGTAGTAGACAGGTCAATCAGCCCCAGCATTTT. It is translated as CASSRQVNQPQHF.

This rearrangement joins TRBV11-3 to TRBJ1-1, with a tentative D call TRBD1 (5 bases). This CDR3 contains 19 residues. Between the trimmed V and J ends, which lost 5 bases and 0 bases, there was a span of 25 bases. From germline, CDR1 is SGHNT and CDR2 YENEEA. The CDR3 is CASSPTRLTANSLNTEAFF. The CDR3 region has the DNA TGTGCCAGCAGCCCTACCCGTCTGACAGCCAACTCTCTGAACACTGAAGCTTTCTTT.

The chain recombines TRBV9 with TRBJ2-7; D gene uncertain. Deletions cut 0 bases from V and 2 bases from J, with 9 bases between. The CDR3 length is 14 residues. Per germline, CDR1 SGDLS and CDR2 YYNGEE. The CDR3 DNA reads as TGTGCCAGCAGCGTAGCCACTTCTCCCTACGAGCAGTACTTC. As protein: CASSVATSPYEQYF. The complete variable domain, with remaining parts taken from reference TRBV9 and TRBJ2-7, reads DSGVTQTPKHLITATGQRVTLRCSPRSGDLSVYWYQQSLDQGLQFLIQYYNGEERAKGNILERFSAQQFPDLHSELNLSSLELGDSALYFCASSVATSPYEQYFGPGTRLTVT.

The chain couples TRBV7-2 to TRBJ1-5, with no clear D. V was clipped by 2 bases and J by 1 base, with 15 bases between them. The CDR3 length is 17 residues. CDR1 SGHTA and CDR2 FQGNSA come from the germline V gene. The CDR3 nucleotides are TGTGCCAGCAGCTTAAACGCTCTATGGGCAAGCAATCAGCCCCAGCATTTT. This translates into CASSLNALWASNQPQHF.

This clone was observed many times. The rearrangement joins TRBV5-1 to TRBJ2-3, with a possible D match to TRBD2 (6 bases). The CDR3 runs 14 residues. With 4 bases removed from V and 3 bases from J, the gap between germline ends came to 12 bases. From germline, CDR1 is SGHRS and CDR2 YFSETQ. The DNA for the CDR3 is TGCGCCAGCAGCGAACTAGCTTTGACAGATACGCAGTATTTT. It is translated as CASSELALTDTQYF.